Listed below are T cell receptor beta chains from one sample, sequenced in a study of shared clonotypes between healthy human individuals. The table came from immunoSEQ multiplex PCR; TCRdb's copy has only in-frame clones and leaves some out. The profile shows more than 2 million clones, approximately 95% of them singletons. The sample was naive CD4+ T cells sorted from blood. The receptors come from a man between 18 and 29 years old in good health. CDR3s include the opening cysteine and the closing phenylalanine or tryptophan. Each record gives: CDR3 DNA, CDR3 protein, J gene, clone size, V gene, D gene. A D gene is named only where the DNA matches it firmly. For some rows the clone size is stated as once, few or many, or as a class when expanded; others skip it.

DNA: TGTGCCAGTAGTATCACAGAAGCGAACATTCAGTACTTC
CDR3: CASSITEANIQYF
J: TRBJ2-4
size: -
V: TRBV19
D: -

DNA: TGTGCCAGCAGCCGGGGGACTAGCGGGATCTTGAACGAGCAGTACTTC
CDR3: CASSRGTSGILNEQYF
J: TRBJ2-7
size: once
V: TRBV14
D: TRBD2

DNA: TGTGCCAGCAGCGAAGGACAGGTTGGCACCGGGGAGCTGTTTTTT
CDR3: CASSEGQVGTGELFF
J: TRBJ2-2
size: -
V: TRBV13
D: TRBD1

DNA: TGTGCCAGCACCAAAGGTTCGGCCCGCACTGAAGCTTTCTTT
CDR3: CASTKGSARTEAFF
J: TRBJ1-1
size: -
V: TRBV7-2
D: -

DNA: TGTGCCAGCAGTTTACCCCCCCAAGAGACCCAGTACTTC
CDR3: CASSLPPQETQYF
J: TRBJ2-5
size: few
V: TRBV28
D: -

DNA: TGTGCCAGCAGCCGGGACCCAAATTCGGAGACCCAGTACTTC
CDR3: CASSRDPNSETQYF
J: TRBJ2-5
size: -
V: TRBV7-9
D: -

DNA: TGTGCCAGTAGGCCCGACTTAGCCAAAAACATTCAGTACTTC
CDR3: CASRPDLAKNIQYF
J: TRBJ2-4
size: -
V: TRBV19
D: -

DNA: TGTGCCAGTAGGATCGTCCCGGGACAGGGCCAGCTGTACTTC
CDR3: CASRIVPGQGQLYF
J: TRBJ2-7
size: -
V: TRBV19
D: TRBD1

DNA: TGTGCCAGCAGCTCCTGGGACAGGGGGCCAAAAAACATTCAGTACTTC
CDR3: CASSSWDRGPKNIQYF
J: TRBJ2-4
size: -
V: TRBV7-2
D: TRBD1

DNA: TGTGCCAGCAGTTACTCGTCTAGCGAACGCACAGATACGCAGTATTTT
CDR3: CASSYSSSERTDTQYF
J: TRBJ2-3
size: -
V: TRBV6-5
D: -

DNA: TGTGCCAGCCCCCGGGGGGCAAACAATCCTTTGACAGATACGCAGTATTTT
CDR3: CASPRGANNPLTDTQYF
J: TRBJ2-3
size: -
V: TRBV6-9
D: -

DNA: TGTGCCAGCAGTAACTCTCAGACCGGGGGTACGCAGTATTTT
CDR3: CASSNSQTGGTQYF
J: TRBJ2-3
size: -
V: TRBV6-5
D: -

DNA: TGCGCCAGCAGTGAACAGGCTTACAATCAGCCCCAGCATTTT
CDR3: CASSEQAYNQPQHF
J: TRBJ1-5
size: -
V: TRBV10-2
D: -

DNA: TGTGCCAGCAGCGTAGAGGACGGACGAAGGGCCGGGGAGCTGTTTTTT
CDR3: CASSVEDGRRAGELFF
J: TRBJ2-2
size: -
V: TRBV9
D: -

DNA: TGCGCCAGCAGCCAAGGGGTGGATTTAAACTATGGCTACACCTTC
CDR3: CASSQGVDLNYGYTF
J: TRBJ1-2
size: -
V: TRBV4-1
D: -

DNA: TGTGCCAGCAGTCCCCCGACTAGCGGGGGGGGGACAGATACGCAGTATTTT
CDR3: CASSPPTSGGGTDTQYF
J: TRBJ2-3
size: -
V: TRBV2
D: TRBD2

DNA: TGTGCCAGCAGTGGAGGGACTAGCGGTTCTAGCACAGATACGCAGTATTTT
CDR3: CASSGGTSGSSTDTQYF
J: TRBJ2-3
size: -
V: TRBV2
D: TRBD2

DNA: TGCAGCGTGGGGACTAGCGGGAAAGGTGGAGAGACCCAGTACTTC
CDR3: CSVGTSGKGGETQYF
J: TRBJ2-5
size: -
V: TRBV29-1
D: TRBD2

DNA: TGTGCCTGGAGTGCGGGGAACAGAAAAGCTTTCTTT
CDR3: CAWSAGNRKAFF
J: TRBJ1-1
size: -
V: TRBV30
D: -

DNA: TGTGCCAGCTCACCACAGAGGAGTGACATTCAGTACTTC
CDR3: CASSPQRSDIQYF
J: TRBJ2-4
size: -
V: TRBV18
D: -

DNA: TGTGCCAGCTCACCTGACAGGGGTTCTACAGATACGCAGTATTTT
CDR3: CASSPDRGSTDTQYF
J: TRBJ2-3
size: -
V: TRBV18
D: TRBD1

DNA: TGTGCCAGCAGGGTGGACTCCGGGACAGGTGAAGGGGCCCAGCATTTT
CDR3: CASRVDSGTGEGAQHF
J: TRBJ1-5
size: -
V: TRBV28
D: TRBD1

DNA: TGTGCCTGGGACCGCGGGGTGCTTCAAGAGACCCAGTACTTC
CDR3: CAWDRGVLQETQYF
J: TRBJ2-5
size: -
V: TRBV30
D: -

DNA: TGCGCCAGCAGCCTTCTAGGGCATGGCTACACCTTC
CDR3: CASSLLGHGYTF
J: TRBJ1-2
size: few
V: TRBV4-1
D: -

DNA: TGTGCCAGCAGTGAACAGACCGCTACCTTCTATGGCTACACCTTC
CDR3: CASSEQTATFYGYTF
J: TRBJ1-2
size: -
V: TRBV6-1
D: -

DNA: TGTGCCAGCAGCCCAAACAGCGTTGTAGATAGCGGGGTACGCACAGATACGCAGTATTTT
CDR3: CASSPNSVVDSGVRTDTQYF
J: TRBJ2-3
size: few
V: TRBV27
D: TRBD2

DNA: TGTGCCAGCAGCTTTAACTTACGACTAGCGTCCAATGAGCAGTTCTTC
CDR3: CASSFNLRLASNEQFF
J: TRBJ2-1
size: -
V: TRBV11-2
D: TRBD2

DNA: TGTGCCAGCAGCCCAGGGATAACTAACTACGAGCAGTACTTC
CDR3: CASSPGITNYEQYF
J: TRBJ2-7
size: -
V: TRBV7-9
D: -

DNA: TGTGCCTGGAGTGTAAACTGGGTGTATTTT
CDR3: CAWSVNWVYF
J: TRBJ2-3
size: -
V: TRBV30
D: -

DNA: TGTGCCAGCTCCTCTGGGGCTAGCAAATCTATCGAGACCCAGTACTTC
CDR3: CASSSGASKSIETQYF
J: TRBJ2-5
size: -
V: TRBV7-2
D: -

DNA: TGTGCCAGCTCATTCTTACAGGGGAGCTCCTACAATGAGCAGTTCTTC
CDR3: CASSFLQGSSYNEQFF
J: TRBJ2-1
size: -
V: TRBV18
D: TRBD1

DNA: TGTGCCAGCTCCGCCGACAGGGGGCACACAGATACGCAGTATTTT
CDR3: CASSADRGHTDTQYF
J: TRBJ2-3
size: -
V: TRBV18
D: TRBD1

DNA: TGTGCCAGCAGTGAACTCTTCAGCCCTACTGAAGCTTTCTTT
CDR3: CASSELFSPTEAFF
J: TRBJ1-1
size: once
V: TRBV6-1
D: -

DNA: TGTGCCAGCTCACCAATGACCTACGAGCAGTACTTC
CDR3: CASSPMTYEQYF
J: TRBJ2-7
size: -
V: TRBV18
D: -

DNA: TGCGCCAGCAGCTTGACCGGGCAAACCGGGGAGCTGTTTTTT
CDR3: CASSLTGQTGELFF
J: TRBJ2-2
size: -
V: TRBV5-1
D: -

DNA: TGTGCCAGCAGCCGACCAGGACAGGGGGCGGGCAATGAGCAGTTCTTC
CDR3: CASSRPGQGAGNEQFF
J: TRBJ2-1
size: -
V: TRBV7-2
D: TRBD1

DNA: TGTGCCAGCAGCTTAGCGCGGGACGTTGGGGAGCTGTTTTTT
CDR3: CASSLARDVGELFF
J: TRBJ2-2
size: -
V: TRBV7-2
D: -

DNA: TGTGCCAGCAGCTCCAACTCCCGGACAGCTCAAGAGACCCAGTACTTC
CDR3: CASSSNSRTAQETQYF
J: TRBJ2-5
size: -
V: TRBV5-4
D: -

DNA: TGTGCCAGCTCCGAGGGTGGTGGAGATACGCAGTATTTT
CDR3: CASSEGGGDTQYF
J: TRBJ2-3
size: -
V: TRBV18
D: -

DNA: TGTGCCATCAAGGACAGTGGTAATTCACCCCTCCACTTT
CDR3: CAIKDSGNSPLHF
J: TRBJ1-6
size: -
V: TRBV10-3
D: -

DNA: TGCGCCAGCAGCTCCCATGGGCCCGTAGGAAACGAGCAGTACTTC
CDR3: CASSSHGPVGNEQYF
J: TRBJ2-7
size: -
V: TRBV5-1
D: -

DNA: TGCGCCACCATAAGCGGGACATTGAATTCACCCCTCCACTTT
CDR3: CATISGTLNSPLHF
J: TRBJ1-6
size: -
V: TRBV10-2
D: -

DNA: TGTGCCAGTAGTCCGGTTGCAGGGGATTTTGTCGGCTACACCTTC
CDR3: CASSPVAGDFVGYTF
J: TRBJ1-2
size: -
V: TRBV19
D: -

DNA: TGCGCCAGCAGCCAAGATCCCCTCCGGAGGGGGGACATTCAGTACTTC
CDR3: CASSQDPLRRGDIQYF
J: TRBJ2-4
size: -
V: TRBV4-3
D: -

DNA: TGTGCCAGCAGCCCTACACGTTGGGACAGGGAACATGAAAAACTGTTTTTT
CDR3: CASSPTRWDREHEKLFF
J: TRBJ1-4
size: -
V: TRBV11-2
D: TRBD1